The 25 T cell receptor beta chains below all came from one sample that was sequenced in a study of blood T cells in healthy people across ages. A second PCR, run for about 7 to 12 cycles, used a sample-barcoded 5' primer plus a J-beta primer mix. One entry per CDR3 protein, called by TCRdb with MiXCR from the 5' RACE reads. The sample contains around 780,000 distinct CDR3 sequences, 45% to 70% of which appear only once. The source material was blood. Receptors originate from a man in his forties or fifties in good health.

This clonotype was seen more than once but under ten times. J is TRBJ2-5 and V is TRBV9; possibly TRBD1 or TRBD2 for D (6 bases each). With 0 bases removed from V and 11 bases from J, the gap between germline ends came to 20 bases. The CDR3 sequence is 15 residues long. Germline CDR1 is SGDLS and CDR2 is YYNGEE. The CDR3 DNA follows: TGTGCCAGCAGCGTAGAAAAGGGGGGAGGATATGAGCAGTACTTC. It is translated as CASSVEKGGGYEQYF.

This chain connects TRBV20-1 to TRBJ2-2; 8 bases match TRBD2. This CDR3 comprises 14 residues. V shed 0 bases, J shed 7 bases, and the junction held 4 bases outside the gene matches. The V gene's germline CDR1 is DFQATT and CDR2 SNEGSKA (reference sequence). The CDR3 reads CSARDGGARGELFF. Here the CDR3 DNA reads TGCAGTGCTAGAGACGGGGGGGCCCGCGGGGAGCTGTTTTTT.

The V and J genes are TRBV6-7 and TRBJ2-3, with 11 bases lining up with TRBD2. TRBV6-7 is an ORF for which the function is uncertain. The CDR3 sequence is 18 residues long. Germline trimming cut 0 bases from V and 2 bases from J; bases unmatched to any gene: 7. The CDR3 loop reads CASSYSSGGVSYTDTQYF. As DNA, the CDR3 is TGTGCCAGCAGTTACTCTAGCGGGGGGGTTTCCTACACAGATACGCAGTATTTT.

This clonotype was seen more than once but under ten times. The CDR3 nucleotides read TGCAGCGTTGAAACAGGGACAGGGAGCTCCTACAATGAGCAGTTCTTC. Translated: CSVETGTGSSYNEQFF. The chain combines TRBV29-1 with TRBJ2-1; TRBD1 matches 9 bases. V shed 2 bases, J shed 0 bases, and the junction held 5 bases outside the gene matches. This CDR3 is 16 amino acids long. Germline values: CDR1 SQVTM, CDR2 ANQGSEA.

This clonotype was counted a few times. The chain joins TRBV11-2 to TRBJ2-7; 12 positions match TRBD2. The CDR3 runs to 20 residues. Per the germline V gene, CDR1 is SGHAT and CDR2 is FQNNGV. J gave up 3 bases and V 0 bases, and 15 bases lay outside the gene matches. The CDR3 DNA reads as TGTGCCAGCAGCTTAGATGGTAACGAAGTGACTAGCGGGAGCTTCTACGAGCAGTACTTC. Translating it yields CASSLDGNEVTSGSFYEQYF.

J is TRBJ2-1 and V is TRBV7-2; D is perhaps TRBD1 (6 bases). CDR1 and CDR2 from the germline V gene are SGHTA and FQGNSA. This CDR3 comprises 14 residues. Trimming pared 5 bases from V and 8 bases from J, leaving 16 bases between. CDR3 in amino acids: CASSPQGIKDEQFF. CDR3 coding DNA: TGTGCCAGCAGCCCGCAGGGGATTAAAGATGAGCAGTTCTTC.

This rearrangement joins TRBV27 to TRBJ2-5; the D is unclear. This CDR3 has 13 amino acids. Germline V CDR1 and CDR2: MNHEY, SMNVEV (reference sequence). Trimming stripped 5 bases from V and 6 bases from J, with 13 bases between. CDR3 protein: CASSPREWKTQYF. The CDR3 DNA sequence: TGTGCCAGCAGTCCAAGGGAATGGAAGACCCAGTACTTC.

Only one count was recorded for this clonotype. This rearrangement joins TRBV6-6 to TRBJ1-5, with D possibly matching TRBD1 (5 bases). Trimming removed 7 bases from V and 3 bases from J, with 13 bases in between. Germline-derived CDR1 and CDR2 are MNHNY and SVGAGI (reference sequence). The CDR3 covers 14 residues. CDR3 nucleotide sequence: TGTGCCAGCACTCCGGGACCGTCCAATCAGCCCCAGCATTTT. This gives the protein CASTPGPSNQPQHF.

V usage is TRBV6-5 and J usage is TRBJ2-3; 8 nucleotides agree with TRBD2. This CDR3 contains 17 residues. After removal of 0 bases from V and 1 base from J, the junction contained 6 bases not matched to a gene. CDR1 and CDR2 from the germline V gene are MNHEY and SVGAGI. The CDR3 DNA reads TGTGCCAGCAGTTACTCTAGCGGGATGGGCGGCACAGATACGCAGTATTTT. This codes for CASSYSSGMGGTDTQYF.

This clonotype was observed a few times. This chain uses TRBV5-1 with TRBJ2-1; D possibly uses TRBD1 or TRBD2 (5 bases each). The germline V and J ends were trimmed by 0 bases and 4 bases, with 11 bases remaining between them. The germline CDR1 and CDR2 sequences are SGHRS and YFSETQ. The CDR3 is 15 residues long. This CDR3 reads CASSLGAGRYNEQFF. The CDR3 DNA follows: TGCGCCAGCAGCTTGGGGGCAGGGAGATACAATGAGCAGTTCTTC.

This sequence joins TRBV2 and TRBJ1-1; no clear D gene. Trimming cost V 8 bases and J 9 bases, with 13 bases left between them. The CDR3 has 11 residues. Germline V gene data show CDR1 as SNHLY and CDR2 as FYNNEI. CDR3 nucleotides: TGTGCCAGCGTCGGCGGATTTCAAGCTTTCTTT. Protein sequence: CASVGGFQAFF.

This clonotype came up a few times. The genes are TRBV29-1 and TRBJ2-7; unclear D gene. V shed 8 bases and J shed 2 bases, with 13 bases lying between them. This CDR3 spans 12 amino acids. Germline V gene data show CDR1 as SQVTM and CDR2 as ANQGSEA. CDR3: CSIRVEPYEQYF. The CDR3 region has the DNA TGCAGCATACGGGTTGAGCCCTACGAGCAGTACTTC.

The chain couples TRBV28 to TRBJ2-3; 10 nucleotides align to TRBD1. The J segment lost 2 bases and the V segment lost 4 bases, leaving 12 bases of the junction unmatched. CDR3 size: 18 residues. The germline V gene has CDR1 MDHEN and CDR2 SYDVKM. The CDR3 nucleotides are TGTGCCAGCAGTTCGCCTTTTCCGGGACAGGGGAACACAGATACGCAGTATTTT. This translates into CASSSPFPGQGNTDTQYF.

This chain uses TRBV5-1 with TRBJ2-1; tentatively, D is TRBD1 (5 bases). The CDR3 has 16 residues. The V gene's germline CDR1 is SGHRS and CDR2 YFSETQ. The V gene lost 4 bases and the J gene lost 9 bases, with 23 bases spanning the gap. The CDR3 spells CASSRVQTSGSGEQFF. In DNA, the CDR3 is TGCGCCAGCAGCCGTGTACAGACTTCAGGGTCGGGTGAGCAGTTCTTC.

The CDR3: CASSPTADYYGYTF. DNA for the CDR3: TGTGCCAGCAGTCCTACAGCGGATTACTATGGCTACACCTTC. The rearrangement uses TRBV6-6 and TRBJ1-2; D uncertain. The CDR3 length is 14 residues. Looked up from germline, CDR1 is MNHNY and CDR2 is SVGAGI (reference sequence). Trimming removed 5 bases at V and 3 bases at J, with 13 bases between.

This clonotype has a single count. The chain has TRBV6-6 and TRBJ2-2; 10 bases are a match to TRBD2. Trimming took 3 bases from V and 7 from J; bases not matched to a gene: 8. This CDR3 spans 16 amino acids. Per germline, CDR1 MNHNY and CDR2 SVGAGI (reference sequence). This CDR3 is CASSYAPSGSGGELFF. The CDR3 DNA sequence: TGTGCCAGCAGTTATGCCCCTAGCGGGAGTGGCGGGGAGCTGTTTTTT.

The rearrangement joins TRBV2 to TRBJ2-3, with TRBD2 matching 7 bases. The CDR3 length is 14 residues. The junction had 7 bases not matched to a gene; V was cut back by 4 bases and J by 6 bases. Germline CDR1 SNHLY, CDR2 FYNNEI. CDR3: CASSVLYGGDTQYF. Here the CDR3 DNA reads TGTGCCAGCAGTGTACTATACGGGGGGGATACGCAGTATTTT.

The V call is TRBV12-3 or TRBV12-4, the J call TRBJ1-1; possibly TRBD1 for D (5 bases). The CDR3 runs 13 residues. V was trimmed by 6 bases and J by 6 bases, leaving 14 bases between them. The CDR3 sequence: CASSPGTAPEAFF. In DNA form, the CDR3 reads TGTGCCAGCAGCCCAGGGACCGCCCCTGAAGCTTTCTTT.

This clonotype has more than one count but fewer than ten. The chain links TRBV5-5 to TRBJ2-7; 10 nucleotides line up with TRBD2. TRBJ2-5 explains the end of the DNA better; the J call may be wrong. CDR3 length: 16 residues. Germline V lookup: CDR1 SGHKS, CDR2 YYEKEE (reference sequence). The CDR3, as DNA: TGTGCCAGCAGCTTGGACGGGACTAGCGATCGGGAGACCCAGTACTTC. Its translation: CASSLDGTSDRETQYF.

Only a few counts were recorded for this clonotype. The chain uses TRBV11-2 and TRBJ2-5; 8 nucleotides line up with TRBD2. CDR3 length: 20 residues. Germline CDR1 SGHAT, CDR2 FQNNGV. Unmatched junction bases numbered 17, after V lost 0 bases and J lost 2 bases. The CDR3 protein is CASSLEPPTSGAPPQETQYF. The CDR3 nucleotides are TGTGCCAGCAGCTTAGAGCCCCCCACTAGCGGAGCCCCCCCACAAGAGACCCAGTACTTC.

The chain employs TRBV7-9 and TRBJ1-1; possibly TRBD1 for D (6 bases). The CDR3 has 15 amino acids. CDR1 is SEHNR and CDR2 is FQNEAQ in the germline V gene (reference sequence). Trimming cost V 5 bases and J 1 base, with 14 bases left between them. The CDR3 bases are TGTGCCAGCAGCCCCCTGGACAGCCGGAACACTGAAGCTTTCTTT. It is translated as CASSPLDSRNTEAFF.

This clonotype has only one observation. For the CDR3, the DNA is TGTGCCAGCAGTTACCACTCCAGTCTCACCGGGGAGCTGTTTTTT. It codes for CASSYHSSLTGELFF. This chain joins TRBV6-6 and TRBJ2-2; D unresolved. Per germline, CDR1 MNHNY and CDR2 SVGAGI (reference sequence). V lost 2 bases, J lost 4 bases, and 11 bases lay in between. The CDR3 is made up of 15 amino acids.

For this clonotype: A read error may be the cause here, since a much bigger clone is one base away. The chain uses TRBV29-1 and TRBJ2-7; 8 bases map to TRBD2. The V gene end was trimmed by 6 bases and the J gene end by 7 bases; junction bases not matched to a gene: 11. Germline values: CDR1 SQVTM, CDR2 ANQGSEA. CDR3 length: 13 residues. CDR3 residues: CSVARAGEREQYF. CDR3 nucleotide sequence: TGCAGCGTGGCTCGAGCGGGAGAAAGGGAGCAGTACTTC.

The chain employs TRBV7-3 and TRBJ1-2; D is uncertain. This CDR3 spans 15 amino acids. Germline V gene sequence: CDR1 SGHTA, CDR2 FQGTGA. V was trimmed by 1 base and J by 7 bases, leaving 16 bases between them. Here the CDR3 DNA reads TGTGCCAGCAGCTTAAAGTTATCAGGACCCCGTGGCTACACCTTC. This encodes CASSLKLSGPRGYTF.

About this clonotype itself: One end of the junction is discordant with germline, which a read error may explain. This chain uses TRBV9 with TRBJ1-6; D might be TRBD1 (5 bases). The germline CDR1 and CDR2 sequences are SGDLS and YYNGEE. This CDR3 region has 12 residues. The DNA for the CDR3 is TGTGCCAGCAGCGCCCAGGGATCACCCCCCCACTTT. Translating gives CASSAQGSPPHF.